These 16 T cell receptor beta chains share one sample of origin, sequenced in a study of blood T cell repertoires in COVID-19. Using immunoSEQ multiplex PCR, the repertoire was profiled, and TCRdb retains in-frame clones only, with some absent. The table has about 98,000 clones, approximately 79% seen once; the top ten hold 9.5% to 13%. The specimen sequenced was peripheral blood. These receptors were collected from a man between 65 and 85 years old with active or convalescent COVID-19.

In this sample, this clone turned up a few times. This chain connects TRBV11-2 to TRBJ2-5, with TRBD2 matching over 13 bases. The ends lost 6 bases at V and 7 bases at J; junction bases unmatched: 5. The CDR3 is 14 amino acids. Germline lookup yields CDR1 SGHAT and CDR2 FQNNGV. CDR3 in DNA: TGTGCCAGCAGTACCAGGACTAGCGGGGGGACCCAGTACTTC. Translation gives CASSTRTSGGTQYF. The full variable domain, rest sourced from reference TRBV11-2 and TRBJ2-5, is EAGVAQSPRYKIIEKRQSVAFWCNPISGHATLYWYQQILGQGPKLLIQFQNNGVVDDSQLPKDRFSAERLKGVDSTLKIQPAKLEDSAVYLCASSTRTSGGTQYFGPGTRLLVL.

The V gene is TRBV7-2, the J gene TRBJ2-1; D might be TRBD2 (5 bases). V gave up 5 bases and J gave up 2 bases, with 13 bases separating them. The CDR3 consists of 15 residues. Germline V gene sequence: CDR1 SGHTA, CDR2 FQGNSA. This chain's CDR3 is CASSLRGSTYNEQFF. The CDR3 coding sequence is TGTGCCAGCAGCCTTCGGGGATCGACCTACAATGAGCAGTTCTTC.

The chain recombines TRBV4-1 with TRBJ2-1; possible D gene TRBD1, 6 bases. This CDR3 contains 16 residues. Germline CDR1 MGHRA, CDR2 YSYEKL. V was clipped by 3 bases and J by 5 bases, with 17 bases between them. The CDR3 DNA is TGCGCCAGCAGCCACCCCCCAACAGGGTGGAACAATGAGCAGTTCTTC. The encoded protein is CASSHPPTGWNNEQFF.

This clone appeared a few times. The chain joins TRBV6-2 or TRBV6-3 to TRBJ1-3; perhaps TRBD1 as D (5 bases). V lost 5 bases, J lost 4 bases, and 12 bases lay in between. The V gene's germline CDR1 is MNHEY and CDR2 SVGEGT. CDR3 length: 14 amino acids. The chain's CDR3 is CASSPRDSGNTIYF. For the CDR3, the DNA is TGTGCCAGCAGTCCCAGGGATTCCGGAAACACCATATATTTT.

The rearrangement uses TRBV7-9 and TRBJ2-1; 12 bases are shared with TRBD2. Germline V lookup: CDR1 SEHNR, CDR2 FQNEAQ (reference sequence). The length of the CDR3 is 18 residues. Trimming removed 4 bases from V and 7 bases from J; junction bases left unmatched: 14. CDR3 nucleotide sequence: TGTGCCAGCAGCTCCCGTTCTAGCGGGGGGGCCAGGTATAATGAGCAGTTCTTC. It codes for CASSSRSSGGARYNEQFF.

V usage is TRBV6-2 or TRBV6-3 and J usage is TRBJ2-7; no clear D. The germline V gene encodes CDR1 MNHEY and CDR2 SVGEGT. The CDR3 consists of 13 residues. Trimming pared 0 bases from V and 4 bases from J, leaving 7 bases between. The CDR3 DNA sequence: TGTGCCAGCAGTTACTCGAGAGCGTACGAGCAGTACTTC. Its protein product is CASSYSRAYEQYF.

The CDR3 region has the DNA TGTGCCTGGAGGGAACAGGGGAACACTGAAGCTTTCTTT. Translated, it gives CAWREQGNTEAFF. The chain joins TRBV30 to TRBJ1-1, with D maybe TRBD1 (6 bases). This CDR3 region has 13 residues. Germline V CDR1 and CDR2: GTSNPN, SVGIG (reference sequence). V lost 3 bases and J 1 base, leaving 9 bases between the germline ends.

The gene calls are TRBV7-8 and TRBJ1-3; a weak D match, TRBD1 (6 bases). The CDR3 length is 16 residues. CDR1 is SGHVS, CDR2 FQNEAQ, per germline. Trimming stripped 2 bases from V and 3 bases from J, with 14 bases between. The CDR3 region is CASSLSLTGFGNTIYF. CDR3 DNA: TGTGCCAGCAGCTTATCCCTGACAGGCTTTGGAAACACCATATATTTT.

CDR3 sequence reads: CASSLAHTSGNTIYF. Here the CDR3 DNA reads TGTGCCAGCAGCTTAGCTCACACCTCTGGAAACACCATATATTTT. The rearrangement uses TRBV11-2 and TRBJ1-3; D not resolved. From germline, CDR1 is SGHAT and CDR2 FQNNGV. V was clipped by 1 base and J by 0 bases, with 7 bases between them. CDR3 length: 15 amino acids.

This CDR3 reads CASSFGLAGDNEQFF. Written as DNA, the CDR3 is TGCGCCAGCAGTTTTGGACTAGCGGGGGACAATGAGCAGTTCTTC. The chain uses TRBV4-3 and TRBJ2-1; 13 bases align to TRBD2. The V gene end was trimmed by 6 bases and the J gene end by 5 bases; junction bases not matched to a gene: 4. CDR1 and CDR2 from the germline V gene are LGHNA and YSLEER. The CDR3 extends over 15 amino acids.

The chain uses TRBV9 and TRBJ1-3, with 10 nucleotides matching TRBD1. The CDR3 is 19 amino acids. Germline V gene lookup returns CDR1 SGDLS and CDR2 YYNGEE. V lost 4 bases to trimming and J lost 1 base; unmatched junction nucleotides: 14. This CDR3 reads CASSPRGGTGEFSGNTIYF. DNA of the CDR3: TGTGCCAGCAGCCCACGAGGGGGGACAGGGGAGTTTTCTGGAAACACCATATATTTT. Drawing the rest from reference TRBV9 and TRBJ1-3, the complete variable domain is DSGVTQTPKHLITATGQRVTLRCSPRSGDLSVYWYQQSLDQGLQFLIQYYNGEERAKGNILERFSAQQFPDLHSELNLSSLELGDSALYFCASSPRGGTGEFSGNTIYFGEGSWLTVV.

V and J are TRBV7-9 and TRBJ1-2; 10 bases align to TRBD1. Germline V gives CDR1 SEHNR, CDR2 FQNEAQ (reference sequence). After removal of 2 bases from V and 6 bases from J, the junction contained 6 bases not matched to a gene. The length of the CDR3 is 15 residues. CDR3 coding DNA: TGTGCCAGCAGCTTAATGGGGGGACAGGGGCATGGCTACACCTTC. This codes for CASSLMGGQGHGYTF.

V is TRBV27 and J is TRBJ1-2; a possible D gene is TRBD1 (5 bases). The CDR3 covers 13 residues. Trimming stripped 5 bases from V and 3 bases from J, with 10 bases between. Looked up from germline, CDR1 is MNHEY and CDR2 is SMNVEV (reference sequence). This chain's CDR3 is CASSQTDYYGYTF. The CDR3 bases are TGTGCCAGCAGTCAGACAGATTACTATGGCTACACCTTC.

This clone was seen a handful of times. The chain has TRBV2 and TRBJ1-3, with TRBD1 matching 10 bases. CDR3 size: 14 residues. Germline V gives CDR1 SNHLY, CDR2 FYNNEI. The trim removed 4 bases at V and 8 bases at J, leaving 5 bases unmatched. The CDR3 DNA is TGTGCCAGCAGTGTGACAGGGGGCTTAGACACCATATATTTT. Protein sequence: CASSVTGGLDTIYF.

J is TRBJ2-2 and V is TRBV6-2 or TRBV6-3; no clear D. CDR3 length: 11 residues. Trimming shortened V by 2 bases and J by 7 bases, and 2 bases separated the two germline ends. Looked up from germline, CDR1 is MNHEY and CDR2 is SVGEGT. In DNA form, the CDR3 reads TGTGCCAGCAGTTACCTCGGGGAGCTGTTTTTT. Translating it yields CASSYLGELFF.

This chain links TRBV6-5 with TRBJ2-7, with 9 bases fitting TRBD1. V lost 6 bases to trimming and J lost 3 bases; unmatched junction nucleotides: 6. Per the germline V gene, CDR1 is MNHEY and CDR2 is SVGAGI. The CDR3 contains 14 residues. The CDR3 nucleotides read TGTGCCAGCAGACCCCGGGACAGGGTCTACGAGCAGTACTTC. As protein: CASRPRDRVYEQYF.